Below, 4 T cell receptor beta chains from the same sample are listed, as sequenced in a study of CD8+ T cells in alopecia areata. RNA, once extracted, was reverse transcribed into cDNA for use as the sequencing template. The method was immunoSEQ multiplex PCR; TCRdb's version includes in-frame clones alone and lacks a portion of them. The sample yields more than 200,000 clones, 67% seen once. The sequencing here drew on CD4+ T cells sorted from blood, taken at week 0. All receptors derive from a human donor with alopecia areata.

The rearrangement uses TRBV6-5 and TRBJ2-1; the D gene is possibly TRBD1 (6 bases). With 0 bases removed from V and 2 bases from J, the gap between germline ends came to 11 bases. CDR1 is MNHEY, CDR2 SVGAGI, per germline. This CDR3 contains 16 residues. This CDR3 is CASSYSGRGPYNEQFF. The DNA for the CDR3 is TGTGCCAGCAGTTACTCCGGCAGGGGCCCCTACAATGAGCAGTTCTTC.

Only one count was recorded for this clone. CDR3 region: CASSAGVSGNTIYF. The CDR3 coding sequence is TGTGCCAGCAGTGCAGGGGTATCTGGAAACACCATATATTTT. The chain couples TRBV25-1 to TRBJ1-3; tentatively, D is TRBD1 (6 bases). CDR1 is MGHDK and CDR2 is SYGVNS in the germline V gene. There are 14 residues in the CDR3. V was pared by 4 bases and J by 1 base, with 8 bases between. Drawing the rest from reference TRBV25-1 and TRBJ1-3, the complete variable domain is EADIYQTPRYLVIGTGKKITLECSQTMGHDKMYWYQQDPGMELHLIHYSYGVNSTEKGDLSSESTVSRIRTEHFPLTLESARPSHTSQYLCASSAGVSGNTIYFGEGSWLTVV.

V gene TRBV5-1 combines with J gene TRBJ2-2; D ambiguous. Trimming stripped 2 bases from V and 4 bases from J, with 3 bases between. The V gene's germline CDR1 is SGHRS and CDR2 YFSETQ. The CDR3 contains 12 residues. The CDR3 region is CASSFPTGELFF. In DNA form, the CDR3 reads TGCGCCAGCAGCTTTCCCACCGGGGAGCTGTTTTTT.

This chain joins TRBV29-1 and TRBJ2-3, with D perhaps matching TRBD2 (6 bases). Germline V gene data show CDR1 as SQVTM and CDR2 as ANQGSEA. Deletions cut 4 bases from V and 3 bases from J, with 11 bases between. The CDR3 is 13 amino acids. The CDR3 DNA is TGCAGCGTTGTGCGGGGTCGGACAGATACGCAGTATTTT. Its translation is CSVVRGRTDTQYF.